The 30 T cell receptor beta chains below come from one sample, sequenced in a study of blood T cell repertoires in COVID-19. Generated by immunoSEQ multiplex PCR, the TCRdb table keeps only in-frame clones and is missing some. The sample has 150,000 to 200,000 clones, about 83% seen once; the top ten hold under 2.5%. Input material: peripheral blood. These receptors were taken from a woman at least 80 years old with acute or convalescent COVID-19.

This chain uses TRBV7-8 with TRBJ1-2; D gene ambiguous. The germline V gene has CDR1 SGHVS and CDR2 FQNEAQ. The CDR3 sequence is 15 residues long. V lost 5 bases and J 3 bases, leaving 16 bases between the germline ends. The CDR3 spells CASSQKRGKDYGYTF. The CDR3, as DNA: TGTGCCAGCAGCCAGAAACGAGGGAAGGACTATGGCTACACCTTC.

The CDR3 loop reads CASSTLMTGIGGYSNQPQHF. The CDR3 region has the DNA TGTGCCAGCAGCACGCTAATGACAGGGATTGGGGGGTATAGCAATCAGCCCCAGCATTTT. The V gene is TRBV6-6, the J gene TRBJ1-5; TRBD1 agrees at 7 bases. The CDR3 covers 20 residues. Germline trimming cut 6 bases from V and 0 bases from J; bases unmatched to any gene: 20. The germline V gene encodes CDR1 MNHNY and CDR2 SVGAGI (reference sequence).

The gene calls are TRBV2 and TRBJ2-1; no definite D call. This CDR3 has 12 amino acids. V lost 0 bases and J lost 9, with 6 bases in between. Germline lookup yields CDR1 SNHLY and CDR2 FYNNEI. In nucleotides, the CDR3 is TGTGCCAGCAGTGAAGCGCCCGGTGAGCAGTTCTTC. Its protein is CASSEAPGEQFF.

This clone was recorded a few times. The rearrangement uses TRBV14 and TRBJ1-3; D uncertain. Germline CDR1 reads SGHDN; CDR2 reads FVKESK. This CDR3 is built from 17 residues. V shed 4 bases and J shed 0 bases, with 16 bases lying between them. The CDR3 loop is CASSPFGGLSSGNTIYF. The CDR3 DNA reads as TGTGCCAGCAGCCCCTTTGGAGGCCTGAGCTCTGGAAACACCATATATTTT.

DNA for the CDR3: TGTGCCAGCAGTCAACAGGGGGCGGCCGGGTTCTTC. This encodes CASSQQGAAGFF. The chain uses TRBV6-2 or TRBV6-3 and TRBJ2-1; 9 positions match TRBD1. The junction had 8 bases not matched to a gene; V was cut back by 5 bases and J by 15 bases. This CDR3 contains 12 residues. Germline assignment: CDR1 MNHEY and CDR2 SVGEGT.

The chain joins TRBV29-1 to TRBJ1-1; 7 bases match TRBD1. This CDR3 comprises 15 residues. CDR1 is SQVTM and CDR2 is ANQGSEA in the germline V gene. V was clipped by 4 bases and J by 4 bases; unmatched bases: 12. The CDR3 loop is CSVVEQGWLGTEAFF. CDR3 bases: TGCAGCGTTGTGGAACAGGGGTGGTTAGGCACTGAAGCTTTCTTT.

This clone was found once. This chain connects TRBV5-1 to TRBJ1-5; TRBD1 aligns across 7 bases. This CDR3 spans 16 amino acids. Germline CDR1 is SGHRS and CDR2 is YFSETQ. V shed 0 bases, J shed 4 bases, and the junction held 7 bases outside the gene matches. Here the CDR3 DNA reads TGCGCCAGCAGCTTGGAAGGGGGCGGAGGGAATCAGCCCCAGCATTTT. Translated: CASSLEGGGGNQPQHF. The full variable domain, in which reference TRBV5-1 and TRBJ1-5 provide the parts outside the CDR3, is KAGVTQTPRYLIKTRGQQVTLSCSPISGHRSVSWYQQTPGQGLQFLFEYFSETQRNKGNFPGRFSGRQFSNSRSEMNVSTLELGDSALYLCASSLEGGGGNQPQHFGDGTRLSIL.

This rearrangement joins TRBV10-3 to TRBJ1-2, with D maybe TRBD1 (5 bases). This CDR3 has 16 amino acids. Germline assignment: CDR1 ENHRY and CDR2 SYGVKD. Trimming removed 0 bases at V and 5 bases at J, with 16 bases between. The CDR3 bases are TGTGCCATCAGTGAGTCGCATAACCGGGCAGGGTATGGCTACACCTTC. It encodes CAISESHNRAGYGYTF.

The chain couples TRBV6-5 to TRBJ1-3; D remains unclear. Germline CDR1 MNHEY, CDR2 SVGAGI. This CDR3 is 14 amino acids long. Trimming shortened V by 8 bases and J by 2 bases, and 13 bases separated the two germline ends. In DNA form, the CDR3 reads TGTGCCAGCGGGCGGAGGGCGGCTGGAAACACCATATATTTT. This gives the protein CASGRRAAGNTIYF.

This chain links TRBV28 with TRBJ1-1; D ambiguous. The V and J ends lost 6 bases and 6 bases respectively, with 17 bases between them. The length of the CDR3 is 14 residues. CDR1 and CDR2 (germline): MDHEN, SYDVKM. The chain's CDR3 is CASSVTRWLAEAFF. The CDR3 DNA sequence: TGTGCCAGCAGCGTGACTCGCTGGCTAGCTGAAGCTTTCTTT.

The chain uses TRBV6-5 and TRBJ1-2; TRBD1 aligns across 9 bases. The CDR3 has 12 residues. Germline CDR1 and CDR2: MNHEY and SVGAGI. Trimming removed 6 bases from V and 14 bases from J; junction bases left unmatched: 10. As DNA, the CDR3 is TGTGCCAGCAGCAGGACAGGGGAGTTTCAAACCTTC. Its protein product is CASSRTGEFQTF.

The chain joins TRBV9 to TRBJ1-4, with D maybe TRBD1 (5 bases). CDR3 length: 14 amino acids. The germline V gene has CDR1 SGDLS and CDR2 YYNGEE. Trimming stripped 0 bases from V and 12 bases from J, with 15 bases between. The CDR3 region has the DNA TGTGCCAGCAGCGTAGAGGGACTGTCCTTGCAACTGTTTTTT. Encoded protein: CASSVEGLSLQLFF.

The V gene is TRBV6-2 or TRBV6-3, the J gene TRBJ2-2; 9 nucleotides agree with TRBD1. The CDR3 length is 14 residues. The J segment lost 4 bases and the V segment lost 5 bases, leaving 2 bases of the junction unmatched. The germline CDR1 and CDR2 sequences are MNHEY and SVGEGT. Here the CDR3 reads CASSQTGGTGELFF. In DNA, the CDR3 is TGTGCCAGCAGTCAGACAGGGGGCACCGGGGAGCTGTTTTTT.

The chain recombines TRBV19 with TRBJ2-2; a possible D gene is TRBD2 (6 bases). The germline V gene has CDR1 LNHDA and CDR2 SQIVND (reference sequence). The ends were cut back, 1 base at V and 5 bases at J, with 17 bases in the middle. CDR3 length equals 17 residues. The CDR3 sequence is CASSIGGTGSWTGELFF. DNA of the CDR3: TGTGCCAGTAGTATAGGGGGGACTGGGTCGTGGACCGGGGAGCTGTTTTTT.

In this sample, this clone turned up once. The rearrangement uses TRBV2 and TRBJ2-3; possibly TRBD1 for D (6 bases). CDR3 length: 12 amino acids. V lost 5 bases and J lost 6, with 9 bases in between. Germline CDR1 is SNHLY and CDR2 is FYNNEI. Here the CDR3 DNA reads TGTGCCAGCAGTTCCCAGGGGGATACGCAGTATTTT. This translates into CASSSQGDTQYF.

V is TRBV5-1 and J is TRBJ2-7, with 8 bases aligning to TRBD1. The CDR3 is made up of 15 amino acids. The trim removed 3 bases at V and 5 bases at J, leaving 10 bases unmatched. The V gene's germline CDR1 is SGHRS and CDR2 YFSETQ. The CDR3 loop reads CASSSSPGQGDEQYF. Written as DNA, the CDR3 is TGCGCCAGCAGCTCATCCCCAGGACAGGGAGACGAGCAGTACTTC.

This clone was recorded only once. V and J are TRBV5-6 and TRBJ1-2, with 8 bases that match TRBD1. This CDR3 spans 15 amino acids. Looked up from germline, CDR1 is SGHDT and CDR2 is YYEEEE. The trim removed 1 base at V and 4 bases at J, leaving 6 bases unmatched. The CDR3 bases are TGTGCCAGCAGCTTGATGACAGGGGTGGGCTATGGCTACACCTTC. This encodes CASSLMTGVGYGYTF.

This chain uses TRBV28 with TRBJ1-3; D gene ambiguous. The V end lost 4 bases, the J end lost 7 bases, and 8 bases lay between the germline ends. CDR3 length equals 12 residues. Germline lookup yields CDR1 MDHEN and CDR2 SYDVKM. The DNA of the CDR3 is TGTGCCAGCAGTTCCGCGATCAACACCATATATTTT. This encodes CASSSAINTIYF.

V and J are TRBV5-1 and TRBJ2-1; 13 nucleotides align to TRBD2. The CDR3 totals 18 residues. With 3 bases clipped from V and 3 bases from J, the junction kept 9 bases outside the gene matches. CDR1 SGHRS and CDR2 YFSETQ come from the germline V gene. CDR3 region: CASSSAGLAGSNYNEQFF. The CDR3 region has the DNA TGCGCCAGCAGCTCGGCGGGACTAGCGGGGTCTAACTACAATGAGCAGTTCTTC. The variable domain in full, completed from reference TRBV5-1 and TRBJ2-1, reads KAGVTQTPRYLIKTRGQQVTLSCSPISGHRSVSWYQQTPGQGLQFLFEYFSETQRNKGNFPGRFSGRQFSNSRSEMNVSTLELGDSALYLCASSSAGLAGSNYNEQFFGPGTRLTVL.

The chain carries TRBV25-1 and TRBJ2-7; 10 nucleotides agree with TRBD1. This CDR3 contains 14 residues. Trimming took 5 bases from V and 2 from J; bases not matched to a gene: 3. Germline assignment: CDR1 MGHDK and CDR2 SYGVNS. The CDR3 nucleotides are TGTGCCAGCAGTTGGGGACAGGGGACCTACGAGCAGTACTTC. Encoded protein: CASSWGQGTYEQYF.

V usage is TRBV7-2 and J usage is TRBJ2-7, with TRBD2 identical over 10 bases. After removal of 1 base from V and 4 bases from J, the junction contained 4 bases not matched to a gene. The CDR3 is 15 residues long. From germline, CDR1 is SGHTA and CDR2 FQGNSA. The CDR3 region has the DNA TGTGCCAGCAGCTTAGGCCCAGCGGGGGGGTACGAGCAGTACTTC. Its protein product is CASSLGPAGGYEQYF.

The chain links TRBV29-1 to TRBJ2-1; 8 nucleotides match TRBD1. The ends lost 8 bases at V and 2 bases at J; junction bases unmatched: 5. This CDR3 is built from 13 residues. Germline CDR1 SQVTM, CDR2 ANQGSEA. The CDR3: CSTRGLPYNEQFF. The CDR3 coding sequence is TGCAGCACCAGGGGGCTCCCCTACAATGAGCAGTTCTTC.

This CDR3 reads CASSIRGSYNSPLHF. Here the CDR3 DNA reads TGTGCCAGCAGTATTAGGGGGTCCTATAATTCACCCCTCCACTTT. V gene TRBV2 combines with J gene TRBJ1-6; D is perhaps TRBD1 (6 bases). V lost 5 bases to trimming and J lost 1 base, with 9 bases between them. CDR3 length: 15 residues. The germline V gene encodes CDR1 SNHLY and CDR2 FYNNEI.

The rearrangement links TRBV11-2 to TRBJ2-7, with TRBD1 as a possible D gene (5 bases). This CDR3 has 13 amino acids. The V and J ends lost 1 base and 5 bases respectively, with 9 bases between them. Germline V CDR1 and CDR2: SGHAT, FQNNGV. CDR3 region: CASSLVQGDEQYF. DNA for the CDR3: TGTGCCAGCAGCTTAGTCCAGGGCGACGAGCAGTACTTC.

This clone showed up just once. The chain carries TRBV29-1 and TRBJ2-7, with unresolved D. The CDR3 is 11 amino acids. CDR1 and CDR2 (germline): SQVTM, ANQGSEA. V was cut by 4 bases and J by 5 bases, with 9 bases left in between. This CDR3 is CSVVYGDEQYF. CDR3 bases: TGCAGCGTTGTTTATGGAGACGAGCAGTACTTC.

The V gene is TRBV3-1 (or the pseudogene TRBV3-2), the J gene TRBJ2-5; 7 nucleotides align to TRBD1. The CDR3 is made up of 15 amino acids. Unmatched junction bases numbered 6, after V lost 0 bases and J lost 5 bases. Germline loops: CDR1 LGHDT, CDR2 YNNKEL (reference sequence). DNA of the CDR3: TGTGCCAGCAGCCAAGATGGTGGCAGGGGGGAGACCCAGTACTTC. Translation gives CASSQDGGRGETQYF.

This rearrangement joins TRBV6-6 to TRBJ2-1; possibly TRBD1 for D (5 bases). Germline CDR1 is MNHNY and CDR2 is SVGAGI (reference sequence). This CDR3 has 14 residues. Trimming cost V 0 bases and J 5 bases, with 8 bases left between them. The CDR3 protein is CASSYSGVNNEQFF. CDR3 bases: TGTGCCAGCAGTTACTCAGGGGTCAACAATGAGCAGTTCTTC.

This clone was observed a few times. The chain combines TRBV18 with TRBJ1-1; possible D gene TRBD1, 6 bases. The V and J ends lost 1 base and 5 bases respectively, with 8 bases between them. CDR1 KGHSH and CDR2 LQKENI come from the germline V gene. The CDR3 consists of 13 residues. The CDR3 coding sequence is TGTGCCAGCTCACCACAGGGGGAGACTGAAGCTTTCTTT. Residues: CASSPQGETEAFF.

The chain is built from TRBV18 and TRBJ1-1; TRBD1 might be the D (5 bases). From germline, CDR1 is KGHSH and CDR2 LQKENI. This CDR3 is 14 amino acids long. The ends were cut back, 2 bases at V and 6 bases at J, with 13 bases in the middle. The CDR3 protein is CASSPSLDNAEAFF. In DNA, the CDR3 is TGTGCCAGCTCACCATCCTTGGACAACGCTGAAGCTTTCTTT. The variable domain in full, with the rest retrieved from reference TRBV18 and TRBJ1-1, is NAGVMQNPRHLVRRRGQEARLRCSPMKGHSHVYWYRQLPEEGLKFMVYLQKENIIDESGMPKERFSAEFPKEGPSILRIQQVVRGDSAAYFCASSPSLDNAEAFFGQGTRLTVV.

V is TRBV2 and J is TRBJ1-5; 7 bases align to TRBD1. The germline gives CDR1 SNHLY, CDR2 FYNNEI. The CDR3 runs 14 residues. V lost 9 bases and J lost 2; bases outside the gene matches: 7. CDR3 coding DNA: TGTGCCAGTAGACAGGGAATAGGCAATCAGCCCCAGCATTTT. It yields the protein CASRQGIGNQPQHF.